This passage covers 24 T cell receptor beta chains from one sample sequenced in a study of blood T cell repertoires in COVID-19. TCRdb's table, derived via immunoSEQ multiplex PCR, lists solely in-frame clones and lacks some. The sample contains roughly 250,000 clones, 84% of which appear only once. The sequenced material came from peripheral blood. These TCRs come from a man over 45 with acute or convalescent COVID-19.

The chain employs TRBV5-1 and TRBJ1-6, with D possibly matching TRBD1 (6 bases). CDR3 size: 16 residues. Trimming cost V 0 bases and J 3 bases, with 10 bases left between them. Germline V gives CDR1 SGHRS, CDR2 YFSETQ. CDR3 loop: CASSLGTEGYNSPLHF. The CDR3 coding sequence is TGCGCCAGCAGCTTGGGGACAGAAGGCTATAATTCACCCCTCCACTTT.

This chain links TRBV27 with TRBJ2-1; TRBD2 agrees at 10 bases. The V gene's germline CDR1 is MNHEY and CDR2 SMNVEV (reference sequence). With 5 bases clipped from V and 5 bases from J, the junction kept 3 bases outside the gene matches. The CDR3 is made up of 14 amino acids. The CDR3 sequence: CASSTGLANNEQFF. The DNA of the CDR3 is TGTGCCAGCAGTACGGGACTAGCGAACAATGAGCAGTTCTTC.

This rearrangement joins TRBV5-4 to TRBJ2-1, with D possibly being TRBD2 (5 bases). CDR3 size: 15 residues. In germline, CDR1 is SGHNT, CDR2 YYREEE (reference sequence). V was cut by 1 base and J by 3 bases, with 11 bases left in between. CDR3 in DNA: TGTGCCAGCAGCTTGAGCGGAATGATCTACAATGAGCAGTTCTTC. As protein: CASSLSGMIYNEQFF.

V is TRBV5-4 and J is TRBJ1-4; 7 bases are shared with TRBD1. The CDR3 runs 16 residues. Germline V CDR1 and CDR2: SGHNT, YYREEE (reference sequence). Trimming removed 0 bases from V and 0 bases from J; junction bases left unmatched: 2. Here the CDR3 DNA reads TGTGCCAGCAGCTTGGGGGGGACAGCAACTAATGAAAAACTGTTTTTT. This sequence encodes CASSLGGTATNEKLFF.

V usage is TRBV2 and J usage is TRBJ2-3; 8 nucleotides line up with TRBD2. The trim removed 9 bases at V and 3 bases at J, leaving 2 bases unmatched. CDR1 and CDR2 from the germline V gene are SNHLY and FYNNEI. The CDR3 loop spans 12 amino acids. This CDR3 reads CARGGRTDTQYF. As DNA, the CDR3 is TGTGCCAGGGGCGGGAGGACAGATACGCAGTATTTT.

CDR3 region: CASRKTDSSSYEQYF. As DNA, the CDR3 is TGTGCCAGTAGAAAGACAGACTCCAGCTCCTACGAGCAGTACTTC. V usage is TRBV19 and J usage is TRBJ2-7, with a tentative D call TRBD1 (5 bases). V was shortened by 6 bases and J by 0 bases, with 15 bases between the two germline ends. Germline V gene sequence: CDR1 LNHDA, CDR2 SQIVND (reference sequence). The CDR3 spans 15 residues.

The chain couples TRBV4-2 to TRBJ2-2, with TRBD2 matching 11 bases. Germline trimming cut 2 bases from V and 4 bases from J; bases unmatched to any gene: 6. CDR1 is LGHNA, CDR2 YNFKEQ, per germline. This CDR3 contains 17 residues. CDR3 amino acids: CASSQLPSGGSTGELFF. Written as DNA, the CDR3 is TGTGCCAGCAGCCAACTTCCTAGCGGGGGGAGCACCGGGGAGCTGTTTTTT.

The CDR3 spells CASLTTDRGYRTIYF. CDR3 coding DNA: TGTGCCAGCCTGACGACTGACAGGGGCTATCGCACCATATATTTT. The V and J genes are TRBV6-5 and TRBJ1-3; TRBD1 agrees at 8 bases. Germline CDR1 and CDR2: MNHEY and SVGAGI. J gave up 9 bases and V 8 bases, and 15 bases lay outside the gene matches. The CDR3 is 15 amino acids.

The rearrangement links TRBV4-1 to TRBJ2-7; unclear D gene. V was shortened by 1 base and J by 0 bases, with 7 bases between the two germline ends. Germline V lookup: CDR1 MGHRA, CDR2 YSYEKL. There are 14 residues in the CDR3. DNA for the CDR3: TGCGCCAGCAGCCAAGGGGCAGACTCCTACGAGCAGTACTTC. Translating it yields CASSQGADSYEQYF.

The CDR3: CSAAPDILTFF. The DNA of the CDR3 is TGCAGTGCTGCTCCGGACATCTTGACTTTCTTT. This chain links TRBV20-1 with TRBJ1-1; possibly TRBD1 for D (5 bases). The germline CDR1 and CDR2 sequences are DFQATT and SNEGSKA (reference sequence). The CDR3 has 11 amino acids. Trimming stripped 5 bases from V and 12 bases from J, with 16 bases between.

In this sample, this clone turned up a few times. This rearrangement joins TRBV10-1 to TRBJ2-2; D unclear. CDR1 and CDR2 from the germline V gene are WNHNN and SYGVQD (reference sequence). There are 13 residues in the CDR3. The V and J ends lost 2 bases and 7 bases respectively, with 8 bases between them. For the CDR3, the DNA is TGCGCCAGCAGTGAGAGAATCGGCGGGGAGCTGTTTTTT. Translation: CASSERIGGELFF.

J is TRBJ1-1 and V is TRBV6-5; no reliable D call. Germline-derived CDR1 and CDR2 are MNHEY and SVGAGI. The CDR3 has 13 amino acids. The V and J ends lost 8 bases and 0 bases respectively, with 10 bases between them. The CDR3 loop reads CASSHGVNTEAFF. As DNA, the CDR3 is TGTGCCAGCTCTCACGGGGTGAACACTGAAGCTTTCTTT.

V usage is TRBV19 and J usage is TRBJ2-2; 8 nucleotides line up with TRBD2. Germline CDR1 and CDR2: LNHDA and SQIVND (reference sequence). The CDR3 sequence is 17 residues long. Trimming took 2 bases from V and 0 from J; bases not matched to a gene: 5. The CDR3 is CASSIMSGGPNTGELFF. CDR3 bases: TGTGCCAGTAGTATAATGAGCGGGGGCCCGAACACCGGGGAGCTGTTTTTT. Full variable domain (remainder filled in from reference TRBV19 and TRBJ2-2): DGGITQSPKYLFRKEGQNVTLSCEQNLNHDAMYWYRQDPGQGLRLIYYSQIVNDFQKGDIAEGYSVSREKKESFPLTVTSAQKNPTAFYLCASSIMSGGPNTGELFFGEGSRLTVL.

This rearrangement joins TRBV5-8 to TRBJ1-2; D gene unclear. Trimming took 1 base from V and 5 from J, leaving 9 bases between them. Germline CDR1 SGHTS, CDR2 YDEGEE. The CDR3 length is 13 residues. DNA of the CDR3: TGTGCCAGCAGCTTGAGGAGGCATTATGGCTACACCTTC. Protein sequence: CASSLRRHYGYTF.

This chain joins TRBV6-5 and TRBJ1-6; possibly TRBD1 for D (5 bases). This CDR3 is built from 13 residues. CDR1 and CDR2 from the germline V gene are MNHEY and SVGAGI. The CDR3 here is CATSQENNSPLHF. CDR3 sequence (DNA): TGTGCAACATCACAGGAAAACAATTCACCCCTCCACTTT.

This clone has just a few counts. This chain links TRBV28 with TRBJ2-6; TRBD1 agrees at 10 bases. The germline gives CDR1 MDHEN, CDR2 SYDVKM. J gave up 1 base and V 7 bases, and 4 bases lay outside the gene matches. The CDR3 has 16 amino acids. The CDR3 nucleotides read TGTGCCAGCAACCCGGGACAGGGGTCTGGGGCCAACGTCCTGACTTTC. Protein: CASNPGQGSGANVLTF.

The V gene is TRBV24-1, the J gene TRBJ2-1; possibly TRBD2 for D (6 bases). Germline loops: CDR1 KGHDR, CDR2 SFDVKD. The CDR3 totals 13 residues. V was shortened by 4 bases and J by 13 bases, with 16 bases between the two germline ends. CDR3 in DNA: TGTGCCACCAGTGACTCCGGAGGGGCTATACAGTTCTTC. This encodes CATSDSGGAIQFF.

The chain couples TRBV5-8 to TRBJ2-7, with 13 bases fitting TRBD2. Germline trimming cut 2 bases from V and 1 base from J; bases unmatched to any gene: 6. The CDR3 contains 17 residues. Germline V gene lookup returns CDR1 SGHTS and CDR2 YDEGEE. CDR3 sequence reads: CASSFTSGGAVSYEQYF. CDR3 coding DNA: TGTGCCAGCAGCTTTACTAGCGGGGGGGCCGTGTCCTACGAGCAGTACTTC. The whole variable domain, remainder taken from reference TRBV5-8 and TRBJ2-7, is EAGVTQSPTHLIKTRGQQATLRCSPISGHTSVYWYQQALGLGLQFLLWYDEGEERNRGNFPPRFSGRQFPNYSSELNVNALELEDSALYLCASSFTSGGAVSYEQYFGPGTRLTVT.

V gene TRBV9 combines with J gene TRBJ2-2, with D unclear. The CDR3 runs 10 residues. CDR1 is SGDLS and CDR2 is YYNGEE in the germline V gene. Trimming shortened V by 10 bases and J by 5 bases, and 6 bases separated the two germline ends. The CDR3 reads CASSTGELFF. CDR3 nucleotides: TGTGCCTCTAGTACCGGGGAGCTGTTTTTT.

V is TRBV5-1 and J is TRBJ2-3; 7 positions agree with TRBD1. The CDR3 is made up of 14 amino acids. Germline V gene lookup returns CDR1 SGHRS and CDR2 YFSETQ. V shed 8 bases, J shed 2 bases, and the junction held 8 bases outside the gene matches. The CDR3 DNA follows: TGCGCCAGTGGACAGGCGACCTCCACAGATACGCAGTATTTT. It codes for CASGQATSTDTQYF.

V and J are TRBV6-5 and TRBJ2-2; tentative D call: TRBD1 (5 bases). Between the trimmed V and J ends, which lost 5 bases and 1 base, there was a span of 8 bases. This CDR3 comprises 14 residues. The germline gives CDR1 MNHEY, CDR2 SVGAGI. CDR3 sequence reads: CASSTRVNTGELFF. The CDR3 DNA is TGTGCCAGCAGTACCAGGGTGAACACCGGGGAGCTGTTTTTT.

As to this clone: The same CDR3 can be traced to other DNA sequences in this sample. The V call is TRBV5-1, the J call TRBJ2-1; maybe TRBD2 (5 bases). CDR3 length: 16 residues. Germline V gene lookup returns CDR1 SGHRS and CDR2 YFSETQ. V dropped 0 bases and J dropped 0 bases, with 10 bases sitting between them. CDR3 bases: TGCGCCAGCAGCTTGGTGGCGGGCGCCTCCTACAATGAGCAGTTCTTC. Translation: CASSLVAGASYNEQFF.

This clone was observed a handful of times. Written as DNA, the CDR3 is TGTGCCAGCAGTACGGGAGGTCTCGACGAGCAGTACTTC. Translation gives CASSTGGLDEQYF. The J gene is TRBJ2-7, the V gene TRBV27, with 7 bases matching TRBD2. J was trimmed by 5 bases and V by 5 bases; bases with no gene match: 6. Per the germline V gene, CDR1 is MNHEY and CDR2 is SMNVEV (reference sequence). The CDR3 is made up of 13 amino acids.

The chain employs TRBV11-2 and TRBJ2-2; D is unclear. The CDR3 is made up of 14 amino acids. Germline values: CDR1 SGHAT, CDR2 FQNNGV. Between the trimmed V and J ends, which lost 1 base and 0 bases, there was a span of 3 bases. CDR3 in amino acids: CASSLASNTGELFF. The CDR3 DNA sequence: TGTGCCAGCAGCTTAGCTTCGAACACCGGGGAGCTGTTTTTT.